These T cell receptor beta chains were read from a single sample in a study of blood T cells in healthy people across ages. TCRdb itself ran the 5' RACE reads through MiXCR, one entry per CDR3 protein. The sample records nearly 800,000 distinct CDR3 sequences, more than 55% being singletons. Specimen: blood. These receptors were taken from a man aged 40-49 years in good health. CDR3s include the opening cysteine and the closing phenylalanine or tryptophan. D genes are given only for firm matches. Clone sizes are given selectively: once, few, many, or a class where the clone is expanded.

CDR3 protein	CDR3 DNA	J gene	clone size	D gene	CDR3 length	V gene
CASSLSGGDRAYEQYF	TGTGCCAGCAGTTTATCCGGGGGCGACAGGGCCTACGAGCAGTACTTC	TRBJ2-7	-	-	16	TRBV27
CSVPGLAGGGEQFF	TGCAGCGTACCGGGACTAGCGGGAGGGGGTGAGCAGTTCTTC	TRBJ2-1	few	TRBD2	14	TRBV29-1
CASSQRAGTSYNEQFF	TGCGCCAGCAGCCAGAGAGCCGGGACTAGCTACAATGAGCAGTTCTTC	TRBJ2-1	-	TRBD2	16	TRBV4-3
CSAGQVTDTQYF	TGCAGCGCCGGACAGGTCACAGATACGCAGTATTTT	TRBJ2-3	-	TRBD1	12	TRBV29-1
CASSPTPYGYTF	TGTGCCAGCAGTCCCACTCCTTATGGCTACACCTTC	TRBJ1-2	-	-	12	TRBV27
CSGTKGGIDTQYF	TGCAGCGGGACGAAGGGAGGGATCGATACGCAGTATTTT	TRBJ2-3	-	TRBD2	13	TRBV29-1
CASSYAENTEAFF	TGTGCCAGCAGTTATGCAGAGAACACTGAAGCTTTCTTT	TRBJ1-1	few	-	13	TRBV6-2/TRBV6-3
CASSFGAGASGEQFF	TGTGCCAGCAGCTTTGGGGCGGGGGCTTCTGGTGAGCAGTTCTTC	TRBJ2-1	few	-	15	TRBV7-9
CSARDRSGLRTGELFF	TGCAGTGCTAGAGATCGGTCAGGCCTTAGGACCGGGGAGCTGTTTTTT	TRBJ2-2	-	-	16	TRBV20-1
CASGVGEDVAYGYTF	TGTGCCAGCGGGGTGGGGGAGGACGTCGCCTATGGCTACACCTTC	TRBJ1-2	once	-	15	TRBV6-6
CASGSGGVNNEQFF	TGTGCCAGCGGCTCCGGGGGGGTAAACAATGAGCAGTTCTTC	TRBJ2-1	-	TRBD2	14	TRBV9
CASSSPSTGAYEQYF	TGTGCCAGCAGCTCCCCCTCGACGGGGGCCTACGAGCAGTACTTC	TRBJ2-7	few	-	15	TRBV11-1
CASSPTLGNTEAFF	TGTGCCAGCAGCCCGACCTTGGGTAACACTGAAGCTTTCTTT	TRBJ1-1	-	-	14	TRBV7-9
CASSRDQGNNEKLFF	TGTGCCAGCAGCCGGGACCAGGGTAATAATGAAAAACTGTTTTTT	TRBJ1-4	-	-	15	TRBV7-9
CASSRGSGSSYNEQYF	TGTGCCAGCAGCCGCGGTAGCGGGAGCTCCTACAATGAGCAGTACTTC	TRBJ2-7	-	TRBD2	16	TRBV4-2
CASSLYIQGRKETQYF	TGTGCCAGCAGCCTCTATATCCAGGGGCGGAAAGAGACCCAGTACTTC	TRBJ2-5	few	-	16	TRBV7-2
CASSLSWDEKLFF	TGCGCCAGCAGCTTGTCTTGGGATGAAAAACTGTTTTTT	TRBJ1-4	-	-	13	TRBV5-1
CASMLVTDREYF	TGTGCCAGCATGTTGGTGACGGACAGGGAGTACTTC	TRBJ2-5	few	TRBD1	12	TRBV2
CSARGMLAFQETQYF	TGCAGTGCTAGAGGCATGTTAGCGTTTCAAGAGACCCAGTACTTC	TRBJ2-5	-	-	15	TRBV20-1
CASSVRDSGANVLTF	TGTGCCAGCAGCGTCCGGGATTCTGGGGCCAACGTCCTGACTTTC	TRBJ2-6	-	-	15	TRBV9
CSARQGADIQYF	TGCAGTGCTAGACAGGGGGCTGACATTCAGTACTTC	TRBJ2-4	once	TRBD1	12	TRBV20-1
CASSLGTGGNQPQHF	TGTGCCAGCAGTTTAGGGACAGGGGGGAATCAGCCCCAGCATTTT	TRBJ1-5	many	TRBD1	15	TRBV11-2
CASSLPTEGREPATNEKLFF	TGTGCCAGCAGCCTCCCCACCGAGGGAAGGGAGCCGGCAACTAATGAAAAACTGTTTTTT	TRBJ1-4	-	-	20	TRBV7-9
CASSYASPGPESQYF	TGTGCCAGCAGTTACGCGTCCCCGGGACCCGAGTCGCAGTATTTT	TRBJ2-3	-	-	15	TRBV6-6